This entry lists 19 T cell receptor beta chains sequenced from one sample in a study of Ad26.COV2.S vaccination and SARS-CoV-2 variants. Documented treatment: some 19 received Ad26.COV2.S at low or high dose, single or two shots; about 5 received placebo; per-sample allocation not given. Following the first vaccine or placebo injection, samples were taken on day 63. The data were produced by immunoSEQ multiplex PCR, yet TCRdb's version contains in-frame clones alone and is incomplete. The sample consists of hundreds of thousands of clones, roughly 90% of them appearing once. The material was peripheral blood, obtained in a trial of Ad26.COV2.S vaccine versus placebo. These receptors came from a person between 18 and 59 years old who received the Ad26.COV2.S COVID-19 vaccine or a placebo.

The chain links TRBV11-3 to TRBJ2-2, with a tentative D call TRBD1 (6 bases). V was clipped by 5 bases and J by 0 bases, with 10 bases between them. The germline gives CDR1 SGHNT, CDR2 YENEEA. The CDR3 runs to 15 residues. CDR3 in DNA: TGTGCCAGCAGCCCCAACAGGGCGAACACCGGGGAGCTGTTTTTT. Its translation: CASSPNRANTGELFF.

J is TRBJ2-4 and V is TRBV7-2; 7 bases map to TRBD2. CDR1 and CDR2 (germline): SGHTA, FQGNSA. CDR3 length: 14 amino acids. With 5 bases clipped from V and 14 bases from J, the junction kept 15 bases outside the gene matches. The CDR3 here is CASSPRGGDHQEYF. CDR3 sequence (DNA): TGTGCCAGCAGCCCGAGGGGAGGGGATCATCAGGAGTACTTC.

This clone was detected only once. The V and J genes are TRBV19 and TRBJ2-7, with 7 bases lining up with TRBD1. The V gene end was trimmed by 4 bases and the J gene end by 1 base; junction bases not matched to a gene: 4. The germline gives CDR1 LNHDA, CDR2 SQIVND (reference sequence). This CDR3 has 14 residues. CDR3 sequence reads: CASSTGQYSYEQYF. In DNA, the CDR3 is TGTGCCAGTAGTACGGGACAGTATTCCTACGAGCAGTACTTC.

The rearrangement uses TRBV5-1 and TRBJ2-7; TRBD2 is a possible D gene (5 bases). Germline CDR1 reads SGHRS; CDR2 reads YFSETQ. There are 14 residues in the CDR3. The V end lost 1 base, the J end lost 2 bases, and 10 bases lay between the germline ends. Written as DNA, the CDR3 is TGCGCCAGCAGCTTGTCCTCCGGGGCCTACGAGCAGTACTTC. Translating it yields CASSLSSGAYEQYF.

This rearrangement joins TRBV4-2 to TRBJ2-3; D is undetermined. The CDR3 spans 14 residues. The V gene lost 4 bases and the J gene lost 2 bases, with 10 bases spanning the gap. CDR1 and CDR2 (germline): LGHNA, YNFKEQ. The CDR3 sequence: CASSLTTPTDTQYF. DNA of the CDR3: TGTGCCAGCAGCCTTACCACGCCCACAGATACGCAGTATTTT.

The genes are TRBV5-1 and TRBJ2-7, with D tentatively TRBD1 (5 bases). Germline CDR1 is SGHRS and CDR2 is YFSETQ. Trimming removed 4 bases from V and 7 bases from J, with 12 bases in between. The length of the CDR3 is 12 residues. In DNA, the CDR3 is TGCGCCAGCAGCCAGGGTCTAGAAGAGCAGTACTTC. Its protein is CASSQGLEEQYF.

CDR3 sequence: CASSLEGALGEAFF. CDR3 DNA sequence: TGTGCCAGCAGCTTAGAGGGGGCGTTGGGGGAAGCTTTCTTT. The V call is TRBV7-9, the J call TRBJ1-1; 7 bases line up with TRBD1. The CDR3 totals 14 residues. Germline V lookup: CDR1 SEHNR, CDR2 FQNEAQ (reference sequence). After removal of 1 base from V and 8 bases from J, the junction contained 7 bases not matched to a gene.

The chain carries TRBV18 and TRBJ2-7; no reliable D call. The CDR3 is made up of 13 amino acids. Germline CDR1 KGHSH, CDR2 LQKENI. Trimming removed 3 bases at V and 3 bases at J, with 9 bases between. The CDR3 sequence is CASSPRNYYEQYF. In DNA, the CDR3 is TGTGCCAGCTCACCCAGAAATTACTACGAGCAGTACTTC.

This clone has just one count. V and J are TRBV9 and TRBJ2-7; D is perhaps TRBD1 (6 bases). The CDR3 is made up of 14 amino acids. The germline V and J ends were trimmed by 4 bases and 4 bases, with 15 bases remaining between them. The germline V gene encodes CDR1 SGDLS and CDR2 YYNGEE. CDR3 region: CASSIQGGRYEQYF. The CDR3 bases are TGTGCCAGCAGCATACAGGGTGGCAGATACGAGCAGTACTTC.

The gene calls are TRBV3-1 (or the pseudogene TRBV3-2) and TRBJ2-3; no definite D call. The germline CDR1 and CDR2 sequences are LGHDT and YNNKEL (reference sequence). Deletions cut 1 base from V and 6 bases from J, with 11 bases between. This CDR3 comprises 14 residues. This CDR3 is CASSQAPVGDTQYF. DNA for the CDR3: TGTGCCAGCAGCCAAGCCCCGGTCGGGGATACGCAGTATTTT.

There are many counts of this clone. The V gene is TRBV28, the J gene TRBJ1-2; D uncertain. Trimming stripped 8 bases from V and 0 bases from J, with 10 bases between. The CDR3 is 13 residues long. Looked up from germline, CDR1 is MDHEN and CDR2 is SYDVKM. CDR3 sequence: CASGVPPNYGYTF. The CDR3 DNA sequence: TGTGCCAGCGGGGTCCCACCTAACTATGGCTACACCTTC.

The CDR3 DNA reads TGCGCCAGCAGTCAATACCAAGGGACTCCAAGACACTACGAGCAGTACTTC. Amino acids: CASSQYQGTPRHYEQYF. The V gene is TRBV23-1, the J gene TRBJ2-7; perhaps TRBD2 as D (6 bases). TRBV23-1 is an ORF, with its function uncertain. This CDR3 is 17 amino acids long. Trimming cost V 1 base and J 3 bases, with 19 bases left between them.

This clone was observed once. This chain joins TRBV20-1 and TRBJ2-1; 8 bases fit TRBD1. Germline loops: CDR1 DFQATT, CDR2 SNEGSKA (reference sequence). The CDR3 extends over 10 amino acids. The V segment lost 6 bases and the J segment 15 bases; nucleotides outside the gene matches: 7. The CDR3 reads CSAAGQGRFF. As DNA, the CDR3 is TGCAGTGCCGCCGGACAGGGACGGTTCTTC.

This chain links TRBV20-1 with TRBJ2-5; unclear D gene. This CDR3 region has 9 residues. V was trimmed by 7 bases and J by 7 bases, leaving 7 bases between them. Germline loops: CDR1 DFQATT, CDR2 SNEGSKA (reference sequence). As DNA, the CDR3 is TGCAGTGTCGGTGGGACCCAGTACTTC. Protein product: CSVGGTQYF.

This clone was detected a few times. The chain combines TRBV28 with TRBJ1-5; 9 bases line up with TRBD1. This CDR3 region has 14 residues. Germline loops: CDR1 MDHEN, CDR2 SYDVKM. Trimming removed 3 bases from V and 7 bases from J; junction bases left unmatched: 4. CDR3 in DNA: TGTGCCAGCAGTTTGCCGGACAGGGGACAGCCCCAGCATTTT. Amino acid sequence: CASSLPDRGQPQHF.

The gene calls are TRBV9 and TRBJ1-4; 9 bases map to TRBD1. Germline V gene lookup returns CDR1 SGDLS and CDR2 YYNGEE. After removal of 2 bases from V and 4 bases from J, the junction contained 6 bases not matched to a gene. The CDR3 runs to 16 residues. The DNA of the CDR3 is TGTGCCAGCAGCGTCACCGGGACAGGGATTAATGAAAAACTGTTTTTT. This encodes CASSVTGTGINEKLFF.

CDR3 coding DNA: TGTGCCAGCAGCACCAGACTAGCGAAACTCACAGATACGCAGTATTTT. This gives the protein CASSTRLAKLTDTQYF. This rearrangement joins TRBV27 to TRBJ2-3; TRBD2 matches at 8 bases. Germline values: CDR1 MNHEY, CDR2 SMNVEV (reference sequence). The CDR3 extends over 16 amino acids. V lost 6 bases and J lost 2; bases outside the gene matches: 10.

The rearrangement joins TRBV5-1 to TRBJ1-1, with a weak D call TRBD1 (5 bases). Trimming shortened V by 1 base and J by 2 bases, and 12 bases separated the two germline ends. Germline loops: CDR1 SGHRS, CDR2 YFSETQ. The CDR3 consists of 15 residues. The CDR3 sequence is CASSLFSRVNTEAFF. CDR3 DNA: TGCGCCAGCAGCTTGTTCTCCAGGGTCAACACTGAAGCTTTCTTT.

The V and J genes are TRBV1 and TRBJ2-3; the D call of TRBD2 is as the table states it, not checked on the DNA. TRBV1 is a pseudogene segment. The CDR3 length is 18 residues. The CDR3 is CTSSQATSGRICTDTQYF. In DNA form, the CDR3 reads TGCACCAGCAGCCAAGCGACTAGCGGGAGAATTTGCACAGATACGCAGTATTTT.